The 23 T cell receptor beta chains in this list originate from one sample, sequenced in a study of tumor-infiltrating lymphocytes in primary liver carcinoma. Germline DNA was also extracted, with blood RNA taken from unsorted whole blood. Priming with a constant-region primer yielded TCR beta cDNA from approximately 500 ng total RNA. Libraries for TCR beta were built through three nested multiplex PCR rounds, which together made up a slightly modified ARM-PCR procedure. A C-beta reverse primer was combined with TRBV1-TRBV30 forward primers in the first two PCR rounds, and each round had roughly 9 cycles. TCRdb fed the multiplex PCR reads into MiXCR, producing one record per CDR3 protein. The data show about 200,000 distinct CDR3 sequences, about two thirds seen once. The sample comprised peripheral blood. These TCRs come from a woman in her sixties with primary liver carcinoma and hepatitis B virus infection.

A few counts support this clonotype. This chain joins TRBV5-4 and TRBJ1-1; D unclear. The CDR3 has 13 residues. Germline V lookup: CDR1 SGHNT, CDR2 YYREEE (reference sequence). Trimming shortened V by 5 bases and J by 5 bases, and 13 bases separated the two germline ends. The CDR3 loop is CASSQATSTEAFF. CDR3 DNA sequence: TGTGCCAGCAGTCAGGCCACGTCGACTGAAGCTTTCTTT. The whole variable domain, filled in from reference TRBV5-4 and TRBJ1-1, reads ETGVTQSPTHLIKTRGQQVTLRCSSQSGHNTVSWYQQALGQGPQFIFQYYREEENGRGNFPPRFSGLQFPNYSSELNVNALELDDSALYLCASSQATSTEAFFGQGTRLTVV.

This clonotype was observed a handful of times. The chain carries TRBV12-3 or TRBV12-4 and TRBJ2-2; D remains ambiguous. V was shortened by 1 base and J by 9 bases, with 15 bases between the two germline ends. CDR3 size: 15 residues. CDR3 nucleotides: TGTGCCAGCAGTTTAGGGCAGGCGGCGTCCTGGGAGCTGTTTTTT. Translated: CASSLGQAASWELFF.

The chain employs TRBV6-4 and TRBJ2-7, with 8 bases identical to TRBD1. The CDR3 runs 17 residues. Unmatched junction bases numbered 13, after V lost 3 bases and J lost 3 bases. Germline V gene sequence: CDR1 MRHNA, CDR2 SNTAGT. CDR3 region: CASSDLEDREVLYEQYF. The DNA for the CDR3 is TGTGCCAGCAGTGATTTAGAGGACAGGGAAGTACTCTACGAGCAGTACTTC.

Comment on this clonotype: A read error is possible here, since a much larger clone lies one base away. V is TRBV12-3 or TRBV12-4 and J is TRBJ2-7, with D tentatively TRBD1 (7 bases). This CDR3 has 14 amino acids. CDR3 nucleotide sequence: TGTACCAGCAGTTTGTGGCAGGGGGAGGCCGAGCAGTACTTC. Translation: CTSSLWQGEAEQYF.

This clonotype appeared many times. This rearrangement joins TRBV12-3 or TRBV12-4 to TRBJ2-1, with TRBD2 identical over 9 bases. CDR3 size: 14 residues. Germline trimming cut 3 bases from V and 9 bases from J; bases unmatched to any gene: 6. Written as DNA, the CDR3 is TGTGCCAGCAGTTTCGGACTAGCGCGCCGTGAGCAGTTCTTC. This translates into CASSFGLARREQFF.

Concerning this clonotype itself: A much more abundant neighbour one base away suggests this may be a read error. CDR3 region: CSIEGTLAGKRSYEQYF. In DNA form, the CDR3 reads TGCAGCATTGAAGGCACCCTAGCGGGAAAGAGGTCCTACGAGCAGTACTTC. The V call is TRBV29-1, the J call TRBJ2-7, with TRBD2 matching 9 bases. Germline lookup yields CDR1 SQVTM and CDR2 ANQGSEA. The CDR3 consists of 17 residues.

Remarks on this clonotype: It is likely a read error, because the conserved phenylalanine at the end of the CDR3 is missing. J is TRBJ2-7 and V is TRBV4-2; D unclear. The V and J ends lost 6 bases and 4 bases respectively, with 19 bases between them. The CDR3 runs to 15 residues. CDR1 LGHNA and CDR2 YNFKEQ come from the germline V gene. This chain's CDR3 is CASSLIEEAIYEQYL. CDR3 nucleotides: TGTGCCAGCAGTTTAATTGAGGAAGCTATTTACGAGCAGTACCTC.

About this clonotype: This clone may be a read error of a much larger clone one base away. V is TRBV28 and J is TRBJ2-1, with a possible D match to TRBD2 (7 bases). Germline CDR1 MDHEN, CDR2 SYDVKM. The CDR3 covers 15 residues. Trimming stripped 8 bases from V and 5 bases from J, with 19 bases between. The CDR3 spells CASCPTRGRDNEQFF. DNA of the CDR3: TGTGCCAGCTGTCCCACGAGGGGGAGGGACAATGAGCAGTTCTTC.

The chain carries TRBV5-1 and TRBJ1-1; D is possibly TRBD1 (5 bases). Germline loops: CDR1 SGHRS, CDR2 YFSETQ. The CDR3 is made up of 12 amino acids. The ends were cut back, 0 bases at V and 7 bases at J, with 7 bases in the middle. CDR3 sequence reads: CASSLGQSEAFF. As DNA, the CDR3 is TGCGCCAGCAGCTTGGGACAGAGTGAAGCTTTCTTT. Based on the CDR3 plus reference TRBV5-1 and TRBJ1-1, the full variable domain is KAGVTQTPRYLIKTRGQQVTLSCSPISGHRSVSWYQQTPGQGLQFLFEYFSETQRNKGNFPGRFSGRQFSNSRSEMNVSTLELGDSALYLCASSLGQSEAFFGQGTRLTVV.

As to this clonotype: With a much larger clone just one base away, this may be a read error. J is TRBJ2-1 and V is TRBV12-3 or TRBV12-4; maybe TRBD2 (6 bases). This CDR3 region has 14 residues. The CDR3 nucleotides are TGTGCCAGCAGTCTCGGCGGGACCGACAATGGGCAGTTCTTC. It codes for CASSLGGTDNGQFF.

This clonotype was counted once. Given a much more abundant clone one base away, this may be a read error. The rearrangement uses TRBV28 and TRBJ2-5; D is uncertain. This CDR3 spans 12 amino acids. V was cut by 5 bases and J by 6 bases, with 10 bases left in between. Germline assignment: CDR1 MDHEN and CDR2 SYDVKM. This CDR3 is CASSPNMKTQYF. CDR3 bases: TGTGCCAGCAGTCCCAACATGAAGACCCAGTACTTC.

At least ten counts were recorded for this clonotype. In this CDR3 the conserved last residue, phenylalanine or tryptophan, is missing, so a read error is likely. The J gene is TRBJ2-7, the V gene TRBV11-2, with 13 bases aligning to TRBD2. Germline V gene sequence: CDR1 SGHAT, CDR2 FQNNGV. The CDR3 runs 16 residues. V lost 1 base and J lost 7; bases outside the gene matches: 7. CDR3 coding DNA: TGTGCCAGCAGCTTAGTAACCGGACTAGCGGGGGCTGAGCAGTACCTC. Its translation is CASSLVTGLAGAEQYL.

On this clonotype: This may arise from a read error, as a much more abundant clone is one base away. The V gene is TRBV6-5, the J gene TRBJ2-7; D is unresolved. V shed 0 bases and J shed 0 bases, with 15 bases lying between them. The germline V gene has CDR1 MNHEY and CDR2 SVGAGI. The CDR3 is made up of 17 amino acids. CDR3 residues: CASSYSKLVASSYEQYF. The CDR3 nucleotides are TGTGCCAGCAGTTACTCAAAGCTAGTGGCGAGCTCCTACGAGCAGTACTTC.

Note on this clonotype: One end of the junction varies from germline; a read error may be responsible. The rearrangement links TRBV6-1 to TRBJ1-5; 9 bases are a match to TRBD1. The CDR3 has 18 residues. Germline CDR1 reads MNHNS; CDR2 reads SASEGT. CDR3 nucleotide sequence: TGTGCCAGCAGTGGAAGACCTCCCGGGACAGGGCGCAATCAGGCCCAGCATTTT. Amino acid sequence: CASSGRPPGTGRNQAQHF.

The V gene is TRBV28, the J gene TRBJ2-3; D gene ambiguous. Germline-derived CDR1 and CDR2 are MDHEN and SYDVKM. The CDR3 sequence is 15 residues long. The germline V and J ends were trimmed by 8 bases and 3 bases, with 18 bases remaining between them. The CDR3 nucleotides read TGTGCCAGCCACGTATATGGGGAAGGGACAGATACGCAGTATTTT. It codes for CASHVYGEGTDTQYF.

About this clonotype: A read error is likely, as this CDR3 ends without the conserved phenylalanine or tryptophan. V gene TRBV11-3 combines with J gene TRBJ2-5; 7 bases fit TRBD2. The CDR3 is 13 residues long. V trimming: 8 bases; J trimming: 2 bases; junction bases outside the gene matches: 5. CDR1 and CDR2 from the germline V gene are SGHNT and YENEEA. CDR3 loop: CASGEGVQETQYL. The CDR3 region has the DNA TGTGCCAGCGGGGAGGGCGTACAAGAGACCCAGTACCTC.

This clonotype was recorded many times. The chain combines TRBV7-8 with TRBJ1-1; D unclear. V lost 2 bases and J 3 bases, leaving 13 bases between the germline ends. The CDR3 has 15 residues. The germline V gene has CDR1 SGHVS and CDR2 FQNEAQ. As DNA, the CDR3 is TGTGCCAGCAGCTTACATGGGAAGGGTGACACTGAAGCTTTCTTT. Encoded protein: CASSLHGKGDTEAFF.

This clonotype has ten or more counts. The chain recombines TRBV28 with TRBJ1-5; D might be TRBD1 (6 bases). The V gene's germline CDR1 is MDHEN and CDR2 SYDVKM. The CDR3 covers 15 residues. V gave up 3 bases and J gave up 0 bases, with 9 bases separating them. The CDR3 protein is CASSFKGVSNQPQHF. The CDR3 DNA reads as TGTGCCAGCAGTTTCAAGGGGGTTAGCAATCAGCCCCAGCATTTT. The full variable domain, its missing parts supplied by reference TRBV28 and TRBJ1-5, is DVKVTQSSRYLVKRTGEKVFLECVQDMDHENMFWYRQDPGLGLRLIYFSYDVKMKEKGDIPEGYSVSREKKERFSLILESASTNQTSMYLCASSFKGVSNQPQHFGDGTRLSIL.

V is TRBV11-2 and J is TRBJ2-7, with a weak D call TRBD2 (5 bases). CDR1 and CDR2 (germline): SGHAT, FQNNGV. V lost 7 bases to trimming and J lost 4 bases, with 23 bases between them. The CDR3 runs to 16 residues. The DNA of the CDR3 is TGTGCCAGCACCAAGACAAGGCTGAGGGCCAAGTACGAGCAGTACTTC. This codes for CASTKTRLRAKYEQYF.

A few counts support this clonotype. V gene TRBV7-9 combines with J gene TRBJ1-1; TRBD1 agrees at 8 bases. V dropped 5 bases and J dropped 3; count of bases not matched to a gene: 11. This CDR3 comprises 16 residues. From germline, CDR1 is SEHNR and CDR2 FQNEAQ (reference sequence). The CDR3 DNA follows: TGTGCCAGCAGCCCCGACAGGGGCGGATGGTACACTGAAGCTTTCTTT. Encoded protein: CASSPDRGGWYTEAFF.

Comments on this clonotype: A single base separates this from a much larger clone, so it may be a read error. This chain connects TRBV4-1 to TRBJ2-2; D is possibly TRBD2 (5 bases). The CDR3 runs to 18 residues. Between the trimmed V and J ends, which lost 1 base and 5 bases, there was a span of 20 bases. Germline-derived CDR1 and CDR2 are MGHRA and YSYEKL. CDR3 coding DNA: TGCGCCAGCAGCCAAGTCAAGCCTAGATCTGAGCGGACCGGGGAGCTGTTTTTT. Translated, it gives CASSQVKPRSERTGELFF.

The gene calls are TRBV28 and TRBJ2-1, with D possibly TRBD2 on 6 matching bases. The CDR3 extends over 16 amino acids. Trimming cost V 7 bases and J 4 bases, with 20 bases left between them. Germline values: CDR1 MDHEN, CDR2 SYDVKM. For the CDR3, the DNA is TGTGCCAGCATGTCACTAGCTGGAGGGATTTACAATGAGCAGTTCTTC. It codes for CASMSLAGGIYNEQFF.

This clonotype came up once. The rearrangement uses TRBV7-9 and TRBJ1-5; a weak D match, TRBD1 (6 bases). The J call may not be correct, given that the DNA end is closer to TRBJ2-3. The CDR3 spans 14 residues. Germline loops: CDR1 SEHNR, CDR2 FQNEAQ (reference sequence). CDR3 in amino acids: CASSKTGSNQPQYF. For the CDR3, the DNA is TGTGCCAGCAGCAAGACAGGCAGCAATCAGCCCCAGTATTTT.